These 30 T cell receptor beta chains came from one sample sequenced in a study of Graves' ophthalmopathy and Graves' hyperthyroidism. Amplified TCR beta CDR3 regions were obtained using RNA transcripts as template. A first-round RT-PCR used HTBI primers, followed by a second-round multiplex PCR. TCRdb redid the calling of the multiplex PCR reads with MiXCR, one entry per CDR3 protein. This table holds approximately 700,000 distinct CDR3 sequences, approximately 40% found once. The sequencing input was peripheral blood. These receptors were obtained from an adult man with Graves' ophthalmopathy.

This clonotype occurred a few times. The junction shows a germline mismatch at one end, possibly a read error. This sequence joins TRBV7-9 and TRBJ2-2; TRBD2 might be the D (5 bases). The CDR3 runs to 15 residues. CDR1 is SEHNR and CDR2 is FQNEAQ in the germline V gene (reference sequence). CDR3 amino acids: CASQYENGADGELFF. CDR3 in DNA: TGCGCCAGCCAATACGAAAACGGAGCGGACGGGGAGCTGTTTTTT.

The chain combines TRBV24-1 with TRBJ1-5; TRBD1 matches at 10 bases. Germline V CDR1 and CDR2: KGHDR, SFDVKD. The CDR3 runs to 15 residues. The trim removed 11 bases at V and 5 bases at J, leaving 11 bases unmatched. The CDR3 spells CASAYGQGVDQPQHF. DNA for the CDR3: TGTGCCAGTGCTTACGGACAGGGGGTCGATCAGCCCCAGCATTTT.

The sample holds many counts of this clonotype. The chain links TRBV7-2 to TRBJ2-7; 7 nucleotides agree with TRBD2. The CDR3 consists of 14 residues. Losses at the gene ends were 7 bases for V and 3 bases for J; bases not matched to a gene: 9. Germline values: CDR1 SGHTA, CDR2 FQGNSA. The CDR3 DNA is TGTGCCAGCAACACTCGGGACTACCACTACGAGCAGTACTTC. Its translation is CASNTRDYHYEQYF.

This clonotype appeared a few times. V gene TRBV5-1 combines with J gene TRBJ2-2; no clear D gene. CDR3 length: 15 residues. The V end lost 0 bases, the J end lost 4 bases, and 10 bases lay between the germline ends. The germline V gene has CDR1 SGHRS and CDR2 YFSETQ. The CDR3 coding sequence is TGCGCCAGCAGCTTGGTACTTAGCAGCACCGGGGAGCTGTTTTTT. This sequence encodes CASSLVLSSTGELFF.

This clonotype has only a few counts. The chain couples TRBV20-1 to TRBJ1-2; maybe TRBD1 (5 bases). Germline CDR1 reads DFQATT; CDR2 reads SNEGSKA (reference sequence). The CDR3 runs to 15 residues. Trimming took 3 bases from V and 2 from J, leaving 16 bases between them. The CDR3: CSASRGGVQNYGYTF. In nucleotides, the CDR3 is TGCAGTGCTAGTCGCGGGGGGGTCCAAAACTATGGCTACACCTTC.

The rearrangement joins TRBV2 to TRBJ2-7; possibly TRBD2 for D (6 bases). In germline, CDR1 is SNHLY, CDR2 FYNNEI. The V end lost 3 bases, the J end lost 1 base, and 13 bases lay between the germline ends. This CDR3 spans 15 amino acids. CDR3 amino acids: CASSEVAERSYEQYF. CDR3 DNA: TGTGCCAGCAGTGAGGTAGCGGAGCGATCCTACGAGCAGTACTTC.

The chain uses TRBV19 and TRBJ1-1, with a weak D call TRBD1 (6 bases). CDR1 is LNHDA and CDR2 is SQIVND in the germline V gene (reference sequence). V was clipped by 3 bases and J by 3 bases, with 11 bases between them. The CDR3 loop spans 14 amino acids. CDR3 sequence: CASSISGADTEAFF. The CDR3, as DNA: TGTGCCAGTAGTATTTCGGGGGCGGACACTGAAGCTTTCTTT.

This clonotype was picked up many times. The chain carries TRBV7-9 and TRBJ1-4; tentatively, D is TRBD1 (5 bases). Trimming took 4 bases from V and 9 from J, leaving 15 bases between them. The CDR3 totals 14 residues. The V gene's germline CDR1 is SEHNR and CDR2 FQNEAQ (reference sequence). CDR3 region: CASSWGSGIQKLFF. Here the CDR3 DNA reads TGTGCCAGCAGCTGGGGGTCGGGGATACAAAAACTGTTTTTT.

This clonotype has just a few counts. The CDR3 reads CASSFGGYQETQYF. For the CDR3, the DNA is TGTGCCAGCAGCTTCGGCGGGTACCAAGAGACCCAGTACTTC. J is TRBJ2-5 and V is TRBV11-2, with a tentative D call TRBD2 (5 bases). This CDR3 has 14 residues. The germline gives CDR1 SGHAT, CDR2 FQNNGV. Between the trimmed V and J ends, which lost 3 bases and 0 bases, there was a span of 8 bases.

The chain carries TRBV25-1 and TRBJ1-6; tentative D call: TRBD1 (6 bases). Trimming removed 9 bases from V and 4 bases from J, with 13 bases in between. The CDR3 length is 14 residues. The V gene's germline CDR1 is MGHDK and CDR2 SYGVNS. The chain's CDR3 is CASFRGRYNSPLHF. As DNA, the CDR3 is TGTGCCAGTTTCAGGGGTCGGTATAATTCACCCCTCCACTTT.

The chain carries TRBV15 and TRBJ1-2; 11 bases match TRBD1. Trimming took 1 base from V and 6 from J; bases not matched to a gene: 4. Germline V gives CDR1 LNHNV, CDR2 YYDKDF (reference sequence). The CDR3 contains 15 residues. CDR3 coding DNA: TGTGCCACCAGCAGAGGGACAGGGGGCTCTGATGGCTACACCTTC. This gives the protein CATSRGTGGSDGYTF.

This sequence joins TRBV7-3 and TRBJ2-5; perhaps TRBD2 as D (6 bases). The J call is in doubt because the DNA end fits TRBJ2-7 better. Per germline, CDR1 SGHTA and CDR2 FQGTGA. The CDR3 sequence is 15 residues long. The CDR3 sequence: CASSLTGGLPYEQYF. The CDR3 nucleotides read TGTGCCAGCAGCCTCACAGGAGGGCTCCCCTACGAGCAGTACTTC.

This clonotype was seen ten or more times. The chain recombines TRBV29-1 with TRBJ2-7; TRBD2 is a possible D gene (5 bases). Per the germline V gene, CDR1 is SQVTM and CDR2 is ANQGSEA. The CDR3 runs to 11 residues. V was cut by 8 bases and J by 5 bases, with 13 bases left in between. In nucleotides, the CDR3 is TGCAGCATTCCTTGGGGAGACGAGCAGTACTTC. Its protein product is CSIPWGDEQYF.

There are a few counts of this clonotype. The V gene is TRBV7-9, the J gene TRBJ2-7; a possible D gene is TRBD2 (6 bases). The germline V gene has CDR1 SEHNR and CDR2 FQNEAQ (reference sequence). Trimming shortened V by 6 bases and J by 3 bases, and 12 bases separated the two germline ends. The CDR3 runs to 13 residues. CDR3 sequence reads: CASSLAGIYEQYF. The DNA for the CDR3 is TGTGCCAGCAGTTTGGCGGGAATCTACGAGCAGTACTTC. The full variable domain, rest sourced from reference TRBV7-9 and TRBJ2-7, is DTGVSQNPRHKITKRGQNVTFRCDPISEHNRLYWYRQTLGQGPEFLTYFQNEAQLEKSRLLSDRFSAERPKGSFSTLEIQRTEQGDSAMYLCASSLAGIYEQYFGPGTRLTVT.

This clonotype showed up many times. The chain joins TRBV7-9 to TRBJ1-6; 9 bases line up with TRBD1. Germline V CDR1 and CDR2: SEHNR, FQNEAQ (reference sequence). This CDR3 has 15 amino acids. With 6 bases clipped from V and 9 bases from J, the junction kept 9 bases outside the gene matches. CDR3 nucleotides: TGTGCCAGCAGTAAATCGGGGACAGGGTCTTCACCCCTCCACTTT. Amino acid sequence: CASSKSGTGSSPLHF.

This clonotype was seen more than once but under ten times. This chain joins TRBV11-2 and TRBJ2-7, with 7 bases matching TRBD2. CDR1 and CDR2 (germline): SGHAT, FQNNGV. CDR3 length: 14 residues. The trim removed 1 base at V and 3 bases at J, leaving 3 bases unmatched. The CDR3 DNA reads as TGTGCCAGCAGCTTAGCAGGGACTATCTACGAGCAGTACTTC. Amino acids: CASSLAGTIYEQYF.

Points on this clonotype: A read error may explain this, as a much larger clone is one base away. This sequence joins TRBV2 and TRBJ1-6, with D perhaps TRBD1 (5 bases). Germline CDR1 SNHLY, CDR2 FYNNEI. Trimming stripped 2 bases from V and 9 bases from J, with 11 bases between. The CDR3 is 14 residues long. The chain's CDR3 is CASSEWGPISPLHF. In DNA, the CDR3 is TGTGCCAGCAGTGAATGGGGACCCATTTCACCCCTCCACTTT. The variable domain in full, completed from reference TRBV2 and TRBJ1-6, reads EPEVTQTPSHQVTQMGQEVILRCVPISNHLYFYWYRQILGQKVEFLVSFYNNEISEKSEIFDDQFSVERPDGSNFTLKIRSTKLEDSAMYFCASSEWGPISPLHFGNGTRLTVT.

The chain carries TRBV5-1 and TRBJ2-2; D gene uncertain. The V gene lost 2 bases and the J gene lost 0 bases, with 11 bases spanning the gap. The CDR3 extends over 16 amino acids. Germline assignment: CDR1 SGHRS and CDR2 YFSETQ. CDR3 sequence: CASSFTARSNTGELFF. The CDR3 DNA is TGCGCCAGCAGCTTCACCGCCAGGTCGAACACCGGGGAGCTGTTTTTT.

In the case of this clonotype: A junction end diverges from the germline sequence, so it may reflect a read error. This chain uses TRBV5-1 with TRBJ1-2; 9 positions match TRBD1. Germline CDR1 reads SGHRS; CDR2 reads YFSETQ. The CDR3 extends over 14 amino acids. As DNA, the CDR3 is TGCGCCAGCAGTTCGGGACAGGGCCGCCACGGCTTCACCTTC. Protein product: CASSSGQGRHGFTF.

This clonotype has a handful of counts. This chain joins TRBV7-3 and TRBJ2-7; TRBD1 is a possible D gene (6 bases). Germline V CDR1 and CDR2: SGHTA, FQGTGA. The CDR3 spans 13 residues. Trimming removed 6 bases from V and 3 bases from J, with 12 bases in between. Written as DNA, the CDR3 is TGTGCCAGCAGTTGGACAGCACTCTACGAGCAGTACTTC. Its protein is CASSWTALYEQYF.

The V and J genes are TRBV19 and TRBJ2-5, with a tentative D call TRBD2 (6 bases). CDR1 and CDR2 (germline): LNHDA, SQIVND (reference sequence). Trimming took 6 bases from V and 6 from J, leaving 11 bases between them. The CDR3 totals 12 residues. The CDR3 DNA reads as TGTGCCAGTAGCCCGCGCGGGAAGACCCAGTACTTC. This codes for CASSPRGKTQYF.

This clonotype was counted a few times. The rearrangement uses TRBV2 and TRBJ1-3, with TRBD1 matching over 11 bases. Germline CDR1 is SNHLY and CDR2 is FYNNEI. With 1 base clipped from V and 5 bases from J, the junction kept 7 bases outside the gene matches. The CDR3 runs to 17 residues. CDR3 residues: CASSEEDRTGGRNTIYF. CDR3 DNA sequence: TGTGCCAGCAGTGAAGAAGACAGGACAGGGGGCCGAAACACCATATATTTT.

This clonotype came up a few times. The J gene is TRBJ2-6, the V gene TRBV5-6; unclear D gene. The CDR3 has 16 residues. CDR1 is SGHDT and CDR2 is YYEEEE in the germline V gene. V lost 1 base and J 0 bases, leaving 8 bases between the germline ends. This CDR3 reads CASSLTSYSGANVLTF. The CDR3 DNA reads TGTGCCAGCAGCTTGACATCGTACTCTGGGGCCAACGTCCTGACTTTC.

The sample holds a few counts of this clonotype. This chain joins TRBV9 and TRBJ1-3, with 10 bases lining up with TRBD1. Trimming took 4 bases from V and 9 from J; bases not matched to a gene: 10. Germline CDR1 is SGDLS and CDR2 is YYNGEE. The length of the CDR3 is 15 residues. The CDR3 DNA sequence: TGTGCCAGCAGCCCCGCGACAGGGGGCGGGGGCACCATATATTTT. Residues: CASSPATGGGGTIYF.

This clonotype has at least ten counts. This sequence joins TRBV29-1 and TRBJ1-2; TRBD1 might be the D (5 bases). V lost 0 bases to trimming and J lost 5 bases, with 10 bases between them. The CDR3 runs 13 residues. Germline CDR1 reads SQVTM; CDR2 reads ANQGSEA. The CDR3 DNA reads TGCAGCGTTGAAGATCGGGGGAAGTATGGCTACACCTTC. Translating it yields CSVEDRGKYGYTF.

This clonotype was observed many times. The genes are TRBV2 and TRBJ1-1; D is undetermined. Trimming stripped 5 bases from V and 3 bases from J, with 16 bases between. The CDR3 covers 15 residues. Germline lookup yields CDR1 SNHLY and CDR2 FYNNEI. The CDR3 is CASSTFEDVDTEAFF. The CDR3 DNA follows: TGTGCCAGCAGTACTTTCGAGGACGTGGACACTGAAGCTTTCTTT.

About this clonotype: The germline gene is not matched at one end of the junction; a read error may be the cause. V is TRBV24-1 and J is TRBJ1-5; D remains ambiguous. Germline CDR1 KGHDR, CDR2 SFDVKD. The CDR3 covers 15 residues. CDR3 in DNA: TGTGCCAGCAGTTATTACGGTCGTTTTAATCAGCCCCAGCATTTT. Translation: CASSYYGRFNQPQHF.

The V and J genes are TRBV5-4 and TRBJ1-2; TRBD1 is a possible D gene (5 bases). Germline V gene lookup returns CDR1 SGHNT and CDR2 YYREEE (reference sequence). The CDR3 totals 13 residues. V lost 0 bases, J lost 8 bases, and 11 bases lay in between. The CDR3 loop reads CASSLEQGEGYTF. As DNA, the CDR3 is TGTGCCAGCAGCTTGGAGCAGGGAGAGGGCTACACCTTC.

This clonotype has ten or more counts. This sequence joins TRBV6-1 and TRBJ1-2, with D uncertain. V lost 8 bases and J 8 bases, leaving 12 bases between the germline ends. The germline CDR1 and CDR2 sequences are MNHNS and SASEGT. This CDR3 comprises 11 residues. The CDR3 spells CASGTRWGYTF. The CDR3 DNA follows: TGTGCCAGCGGTACGCGGTGGGGCTACACCTTC.

CDR3 coding DNA: TGTGCCAGCGTTGGGGTCTCTGGGGGTAAAGAGACCCAGTACTTC. It specifies CASVGVSGGKETQYF. The chain joins TRBV7-2 to TRBJ2-5, with D perhaps matching TRBD1 or TRBD2 (5 bases each). The germline gives CDR1 SGHTA, CDR2 FQGNSA. Trimming shortened V by 8 bases and J by 3 bases, and 19 bases separated the two germline ends. The CDR3 has 15 residues.